This T cell receptor beta chain was sequenced during a study of T cell responses to AZD1222 COVID-19 vaccine. General study results and limits: Samples come after the peak T cell response, not at day 14. Dominant at 160-218 and 743-854, vaccine-associated CD4 TCRs also spanned spike. Clonal diversity was possibly underestimated, and white British individuals and females predominated among donors.

Trimming removed 1 base at V and 6 bases at J, with 6 bases between. Germline CDR1 reads SGHTA; CDR2 reads FQGNSA. This CDR3 spans 12 amino acids. In this sample, this clone turned up many times. Its specificity is unknown. The protocol was immunoSEQ multiplex PCR, while the TCRdb copy is restricted to in-frame clones and leaves out a portion. The sample has approximately 150,000 clones, 80% to 95% seen once. The sample here was peripheral blood, taken 28 days after the second AZD1222 dose. This clonotype was sampled from an adult who received the AZD1222 COVID-19 vaccine. This rearrangement joins TRBV7-2 to TRBJ1-2; no reliable D call. CDR3 DNA: TGTGCCAGCAGCTTAGATCGGGATGGCTACACCTTC. It specifies CASSLDRDGYTF.